What follows are 9 T cell receptor beta chains derived from one specimen sequenced in a study of post-analysis software for immune sequencing data. Findings of the study overall: Comparison of patients with controls showed about 5 TRBV segments more frequent in patients, TRBV5-6, TRBV5-1 and TRBV20-1 among them.

No antigen has been assigned to these receptors. Unique molecular identifiers were built into the TCR beta cDNA libraries. Each CDR3 protein is one row after TCRdb ran MiXCR on the PCR reads. In the table there are roughly 400,000 distinct CDR3 sequences, roughly 40% of which are singletons. The sample was blood. These receptors were taken from a girl aged 2 to 9 with multiple sclerosis.

CDR3 bases: TGTGCCAGCAGGCGAGGGGGCGGTGCCTACGAGCAGTACTTC. Its translation: CASRRGGGAYEQYF. This chain links TRBV7-2 with TRBJ2-5, with TRBD1 identical over 7 bases. The DNA end lines up better with TRBJ2-7; the J call may be wrong. This CDR3 is 14 amino acids long. Germline V gives CDR1 SGHTA, CDR2 FQGNSA.

The rearrangement joins TRBV29-1 to TRBJ2-1, with D perhaps matching TRBD2 (5 bases). Germline V lookup: CDR1 SQVTM, CDR2 ANQGSEA. The V and J ends lost 6 bases and 0 bases respectively, with 9 bases between them. The length of the CDR3 is 13 residues. The CDR3 sequence is CSVGLSSYNEQFF. The CDR3 DNA follows: TGCAGCGTCGGACTGAGCTCCTACAATGAGCAGTTCTTC.

This chain uses TRBV29-1 with TRBJ2-1, with 9 positions matching TRBD1. V shed 1 base, J shed 3 bases, and the junction held 10 bases outside the gene matches. CDR3 size: 17 residues. Germline V gene data show CDR1 as SQVTM and CDR2 as ANQGSEA. The CDR3 region is CSVEGTGDGVRYNEQFF. As DNA, the CDR3 is TGCAGCGTTGAAGGGACAGGGGACGGGGTTCGCTACAATGAGCAGTTCTTC.

This chain connects TRBV20-1 to TRBJ2-7; D gene unclear. This CDR3 contains 12 residues. Between the trimmed V and J ends, which lost 3 bases and 1 base, there was a span of 7 bases. Germline CDR1 and CDR2: DFQATT and SNEGSKA (reference sequence). The CDR3 nucleotides read TGCAGTGCTAGGACACAGTCCTACGAGCAGTACTTC. Amino acids: CSARTQSYEQYF.

This clonotype was detected a few times. The gene calls are TRBV27 and TRBJ1-2; D not certain. This CDR3 spans 14 amino acids. Germline CDR1 is MNHEY and CDR2 is SMNVEV (reference sequence). Trimming took 4 bases from V and 3 from J, leaving 12 bases between them. The CDR3 DNA is TGTGCCAGCAGTTACGGGATAGGGCACTATGGCTACACCTTC. It yields the protein CASSYGIGHYGYTF.

There are a few counts of this clonotype. The rearrangement links TRBV29-1 to TRBJ2-5; D unclear. Trimming removed 3 bases at V and 3 bases at J, with 8 bases between. Germline V lookup: CDR1 SQVTM, CDR2 ANQGSEA. The CDR3 has 12 amino acids. The CDR3 region is CSVDYQEETQYF. CDR3 DNA: TGCAGCGTTGATTACCAGGAAGAGACCCAGTACTTC.

The chain links TRBV12-3 or TRBV12-4 to TRBJ2-3, with D possibly matching TRBD1 (6 bases). The V end was cut by 6 bases, the J end by 5 bases, with 18 bases between. The CDR3 runs 15 residues. CDR3 sequence: CASRPQGTPLDTQYF. The DNA for the CDR3 is TGTGCCAGCAGGCCTCAGGGGACCCCGCTAGATACGCAGTATTTT.

This sequence joins TRBV10-3 and TRBJ2-7; D uncertain. The length of the CDR3 is 17 residues. CDR1 and CDR2 (germline): ENHRY, SYGVKD. Trimming shortened V by 0 bases and J by 0 bases, and 15 bases separated the two germline ends. CDR3 DNA sequence: TGTGCCATCAGTGAGTCGTCCCCTTCAGCGAGCTCCTACGAGCAGTACTTC. Amino acid sequence: CAISESSPSASSYEQYF.

The rearrangement uses TRBV28 and TRBJ2-1; weak D call: TRBD2 (6 bases). With 5 bases removed from V and 3 bases from J, the gap between germline ends came to 20 bases. Per germline, CDR1 MDHEN and CDR2 SYDVKM. The CDR3 runs to 17 residues. CDR3 sequence (DNA): TGTGCCAGCAGTGGGACTCCCTACGAGCAGTACTACAATGAGCAGTTCTTC. Protein sequence: CASSGTPYEQYYNEQFF.